This is a list of T cell receptor beta chains from one sample in a study of shared clonotypes between healthy human individuals. Data came from immunoSEQ multiplex PCR; TCRdb stores just in-frame clones and leaves some out. The sample holds around 1.9 million clones; about 93% are singletons and the top ten take about 1.5%. Sequenced sample: naive CD8+ T cells from PBMCs. These receptors all come from a man aged 18 to 29 in good health. Some clones in this sample may be carry-over from other donors' samples. The CDR3 runs from the conserved cysteine through the conserved F or W. The order of the fields is D gene, J gene, V gene, CDR3 protein, CDR3 DNA. A D gene is named only where the DNA matches it firmly.

TRBD2 | TRBJ2-5 | TRBV19 | CASSILAGGPGETQYF | TGTGCCAGTAGTATATTAGCGGGAGGGCCTGGAGAGACCCAGTACTTC
- | TRBJ2-1 | TRBV14 | CASSPWTGYEQFF | TGTGCCAGCAGCCCGTGGACGGGATATGAGCAGTTCTTC
TRBD1 | TRBJ2-7 | TRBV6-4 | CASSRDRDSSYEQYF | TGTGCCAGCAGTCGAGACAGGGATAGCTCCTACGAGCAGTACTTC
- | TRBJ1-3 | TRBV5-4 | CASSYAGTSSGNTIYF | TGTGCCAGCAGCTACGCAGGGACCAGCTCTGGAAACACCATATATTTT
- | TRBJ1-1 | TRBV6-5 | CASRGPGWNTEAFF | TGTGCCAGCAGGGGACCGGGATGGAACACTGAAGCTTTCTTT
- | TRBJ2-7 | TRBV25-1 | CASSESYSYEQYF | TGTGCCAGCAGTGAATCCTACTCCTACGAGCAGTACTTC
TRBD1 | TRBJ1-2 | TRBV27 | CASSSSIGQGNYGYTF | TGTGCCAGCAGTTCGAGTATCGGACAGGGGAACTATGGCTACACCTTC
- | TRBJ2-7 | TRBV27 | CASSFSRGTSIYEQYF | TGTGCCAGCAGTTTTTCCCGGGGGACTTCAATCTACGAGCAGTACTTC
- | TRBJ1-5 | TRBV6-5 | CASSGGNQPQHF | TGTGCCAGCAGCGGGGGCAATCAGCCCCAGCATTTT
TRBD1 | TRBJ1-2 | TRBV6-1 | CASSEIGQGADYGYTF | TGTGCCAGCAGTGAGATTGGACAGGGGGCAGACTATGGCTACACCTTC
TRBD2 | TRBJ2-3 | TRBV28 | CASSLWTSGTDTQYF | TGTGCCAGCAGTTTATGGACTAGCGGCACAGATACGCAGTATTTT
- | TRBJ1-3 | TRBV10-2 | CASTRGNTIYF | TGCGCCAGCACGAGGGGAAACACCATATATTTT
TRBD1 | TRBJ1-1 | TRBV9 | CASSVGDRGSAQANTEAFF | TGTGCCAGCAGCGTAGGGGACAGGGGATCAGCTCAAGCGAACACTGAAGCTTTCTTT
TRBD1 | TRBJ2-5 | TRBV5-6 | CASSQGQGWETQYF | TGTGCCAGCAGTCAGGGACAGGGATGGGAGACCCAGTACTTC
TRBD1 | TRBJ1-1 | TRBV28 | CASSYPHRGTEAFF | TGTGCCAGTAGTTATCCTCACAGGGGCACTGAAGCTTTCTTT
- | TRBJ2-2 | TRBV27 | CASSPRGTGELFF | TGTGCCAGCAGCCCCCGGGGCACCGGGGAGCTGTTTTTT
- | TRBJ2-1 | TRBV21-1 | CASSKRPGPYNEQFF | TGTGCCAGCAGCAAACGCCCGGGCCCATACAATGAGCAGTTCTTC
TRBD1 | TRBJ2-2 | TRBV27 | CASKPTQGAGELFF | TGTGCCAGCAAGCCCACCCAGGGGGCCGGGGAGCTGTTTTTT
TRBD2 | TRBJ2-1 | TRBV27 | CASSLSVSVREGPYNEQFF | TGTGCCAGCAGTTTATCGGTATCTGTGCGGGAGGGCCCCTACAATGAGCAGTTCTTC
- | TRBJ1-4 | TRBV28 | CASSLSYGPTNEKLFF | TGTGCCAGCAGTTTAAGCTACGGACCAACTAATGAAAAACTGTTTTTT
TRBD2 | TRBJ2-1 | TRBV28 | CASSLGRGAYNEQFF | TGTGCCAGCAGTTTAGGTCGGGGGGCCTACAATGAGCAGTTCTTC
- | TRBJ2-2 | TRBV6-6 | CASRQTGTGELFF | TGTGCCAGCAGACAAACGGGGACCGGGGAGCTGTTTTTT
TRBD2 | TRBJ2-5 | TRBV7-6 | CASKGLAARQETQYF | TGTGCCAGCAAGGGACTAGCGGCCCGACAAGAGACCCAGTACTTC
- | TRBJ1-1 | TRBV15 | CATGGANTEAFF | TGTGCCACCGGCGGCGCGAACACTGAAGCTTTCTTT
- | TRBJ2-7 | TRBV27 | CASSSRQSLYEQYF | TGTGCCAGCAGTTCGAGACAGTCCCTCTACGAGCAGTACTTC